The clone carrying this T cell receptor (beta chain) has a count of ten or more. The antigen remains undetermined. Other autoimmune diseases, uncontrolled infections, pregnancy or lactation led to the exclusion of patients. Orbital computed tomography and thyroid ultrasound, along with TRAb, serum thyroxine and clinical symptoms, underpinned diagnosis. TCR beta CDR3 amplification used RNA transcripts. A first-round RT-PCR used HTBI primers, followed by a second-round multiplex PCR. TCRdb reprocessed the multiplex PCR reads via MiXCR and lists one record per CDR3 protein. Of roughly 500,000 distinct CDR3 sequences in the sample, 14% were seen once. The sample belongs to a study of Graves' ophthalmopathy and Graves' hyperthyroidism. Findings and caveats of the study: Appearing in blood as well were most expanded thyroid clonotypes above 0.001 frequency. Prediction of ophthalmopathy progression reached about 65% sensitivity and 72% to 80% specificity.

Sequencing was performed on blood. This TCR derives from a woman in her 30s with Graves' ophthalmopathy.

The CDR3 loop is CASSGRDYIYEQYF. CDR3 bases: TGTGCCAGCTCAGGCAGGGACTACATCTACGAGCAGTACTTC. The V gene is TRBV18, the J gene TRBJ2-7, with 7 bases matching TRBD2. The CDR3 is 14 amino acids. The germline V gene has CDR1 KGHSH and CDR2 LQKENI. The V gene end was trimmed by 5 bases and the J gene end by 3 bases; junction bases not matched to a gene: 7.